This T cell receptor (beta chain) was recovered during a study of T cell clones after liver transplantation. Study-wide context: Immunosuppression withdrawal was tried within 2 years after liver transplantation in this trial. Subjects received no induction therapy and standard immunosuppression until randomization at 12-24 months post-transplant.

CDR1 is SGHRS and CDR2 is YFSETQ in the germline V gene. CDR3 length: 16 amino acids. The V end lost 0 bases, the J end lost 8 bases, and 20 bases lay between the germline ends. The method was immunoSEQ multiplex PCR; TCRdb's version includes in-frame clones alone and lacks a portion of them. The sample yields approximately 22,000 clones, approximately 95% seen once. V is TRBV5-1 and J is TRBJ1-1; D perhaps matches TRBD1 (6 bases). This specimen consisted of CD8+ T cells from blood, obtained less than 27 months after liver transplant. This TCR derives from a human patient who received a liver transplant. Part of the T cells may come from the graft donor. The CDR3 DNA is TGCGCCAGCAGCTTGGGGAAACCGACAGGTCGGTTCGAAGCTTTCTTT. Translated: CASSLGKPTGRFEAFF.